This T cell receptor (beta chain) emerged from a study of T cell responses to AZD1222 COVID-19 vaccine. General study findings and limits: Donors were largely white British and mainly female; clonal diversity was possibly underestimated. Spike-specific TCR breadth and depth grew following two AZD1222 doses. Repertoire sampling occurred only after the peak T cell response. Unmutated variant regions reportedly attract nearly half of all spike-specific TCRs.

Remarks on this clone: Its antigen is not identified.

The data were produced by immunoSEQ multiplex PCR, yet TCRdb's version contains in-frame clones alone and is incomplete. The data contain some 150,000 clones, over 75% of them singletons. The V and J ends lost 7 bases and 3 bases respectively, with 14 bases between them. Germline V gives CDR1 MNHEY, CDR2 SVGAGI. This CDR3 is 14 amino acids long. The material was peripheral blood, obtained on day 0 of AZD1222 vaccination. The clonotype was recovered from an adult in good health. The chain has TRBV6-5 and TRBJ2-3; TRBD2 is a possible D gene (6 bases). The CDR3 sequence is CASTPLEGTDTQYF. The CDR3, as DNA: TGTGCCAGCACCCCATTGGAGGGTACAGATACGCAGTATTTT.